This T cell receptor beta chain was obtained from a study of alternative splicing in chronic myeloid leukemia remission (dated by TCRdb to 2020 to 2021). With regard to the full study: Remission specimens from the trials were collected at major or complete molecular response, at 12 or 24 months of TKI therapy. RNA sequencing was used to profile peripheral blood obtained from chronic-phase CML patients at diagnosis and at remission, and the resulting profiles were compared with those of healthy donors. The RESIST (imatinib), ENESTxtnd (nilotinib) and PINNACLE (nilotinib plus pegylated interferon) trials supplied eight or nine diagnostic specimens along with matched remission specimens. The median age was approximately 50 years at diagnosis and roughly 57 at remission, while healthy controls had a median age of approximately 40. For the trials, the diagnostic specimens consisted of total leukocytes from peripheral blood that had been collected in EDTA. The French Persistem study supplied nine CML samples, of which seven were diagnostic and two were matched remission samples. Female/male counts were 11/5 for diagnosis samples, 8/3 for remission samples and 2/4 for controls. Trizol was used to extract total RNA from peripheral blood mononuclear cells of the diagnosis, remission and control samples.

With regard to this clonotype: No antigen is known for it.

The CDR3 has 20 amino acids, counting the end cysteine and phenylalanine. The entry carries no DNA sequence. CDR1 and CDR2 are drawn from the germline V gene (reference sequence): DFQATT, SNEGSKA. What the authors observed across the whole study: At remission, blood cell composition had been reconfigured so that it resembled normal controls enriched in lymphoid cells. Strong differences in blood cell composition were observed between timepoints, with a shift from myeloid progenitor enrichment at diagnosis to mature lymphoid enrichment at remission.

The label giving this sample's time point can be read as: major or complete molecular response after front-line TKI therapy. Around 15 CML patients made up the patient cohort, and matched post-remission samples were obtained for some of these patients. Library prep was done by bulk RNA-seq. The TruSeq Stranded RNA sample prep kit was used to generate libraries of poly-A-enriched mRNA from an input of about 1 ug total RNA. Paired-end sequencing was performed on a HiSeq 2500, with each sample sequenced in triplicate. RNA-seq read length was 125 nucleotides per mate. Per the source publication's procedure: Reads were trimmed and aligned to hg38 using STAR v2.7, and quality control was performed with FASTQC, RSeQC and multiqc. Salmon 0.14.1 was used to quantify gene expression levels as transcripts per million (TPM). Principal component analysis suggested that transcriptomic profiles were not driven by trial, library batch, sequencing batch, treatment regimen or sex. Reprocessed by TCRdb, the reads give a single entry per CDR3 protein sequence, without DNA. It is TCRdb's table, rather than the study itself, that gives the V and J calls and clone size. This sample lists hundreds of distinct CDR3 sequences; approximately 98% were detected once. Less than 8.5% of the sample lies in the top ten.

This receptor was taken from an adult with chronic myeloid leukemia. Sequenced here: PBMCs or total blood leukocytes (not recorded which), sampled during remission. Recombination linked TRBV20-1 to TRBJ2-3; TCRdb's D call, TRBD2, is unchecked because there is no DNA. The CDR3 has the sequence CSARDSFLAGGVPLADTQYF.